This TCR beta chain was identified in a study of cytomegalovirus exposure and HLA in healthy donors. Study-wide points: A link between a missense DCLRE1C variant and TCR beta V- and J-gene trimming emerged from a later analysis.

In regard to this clone: Its target is unknown.

Trimming took 4 bases from V and 2 from J; bases not matched to a gene: 5. CDR1 is SGHAT and CDR2 is FQNNGV in the germline V gene. The length of the CDR3 is 15 residues. The PCR contained 60 Vbeta and 13 Jbeta primers. Generated by immunoSEQ multiplex PCR, the TCRdb table keeps only in-frame clones and is missing some. The sample holds 140,000 or so clones, nearly 90% seen once. The sequenced material came from PBMCs. This sequence was found in a woman between 40 and 55 years old in good health and CMV-seronegative. J is TRBJ2-7 and V is TRBV11-2, with 10 bases lining up with TRBD1. DNA for the CDR3: TGTGCCAGCAGCTGGGGTGGACAGGGGGCCTACGAGCAGTACTTC. Its translation: CASSWGGQGAYEQYF.